This T cell receptor (beta chain) stems from a study of blood T cell repertoires in COVID-19. Looking at the study overall: Samples taken during acute and convalescent COVID-19 were collected in the United States, Italy and Spain. T cells, B-cell-depleted T cells, or PBMCs supplied cDNA or gDNA.

Germline loops: CDR1 MNHEY, CDR2 SVGAGI. V was pared by 4 bases and J by 9 bases, with 15 bases between. The CDR3 extends over 13 amino acids. As processed by the authors: Reference gene primer amplification gave nucleated cell count estimates. TCRdb keeps only in-frame clones here, not all; method: immunoSEQ multiplex PCR. The DNA gave D and trimming, while V, J and clone size come from that table. The top ten clones hold around 6.6% of a sample with 50,000 to 65,000 clones, approximately 82% of them seen once. The sample consisted of peripheral blood. This chain joins TRBV6-5 and TRBJ2-5; D perhaps matches TRBD2 (6 bases). This TCR was recovered from a human donor in a cohort sampled during active COVID-19. CDR3 DNA sequence: TGTGCCAGCAGTTCGGGACTGATCGGGGCCCAGTACTTC. This gives the protein CASSSGLIGAQYF.